A selection of T cell receptor beta chains follows, all from one sample in a study of T cell responses to AZD1222 COVID-19 vaccine. Data came from immunoSEQ multiplex PCR; TCRdb stores just in-frame clones and leaves some out. The table includes around 72,000 clones, around four fifths detected once. Here the sequenced sample was peripheral blood, taken on day 0 of AZD1222 vaccination. The receptors were gathered from an adult in good health. The CDR3 runs from the conserved cysteine through the conserved F or W. Fields, in order: clone size, J gene, V gene, D gene, CDR3 DNA, CDR3 protein. The D gene is left open where the match is weak. Size values are once, few and many counts, or a class for expanded clones, and some rows have none.

clone_size: .; j_call: TRBJ1-5; v_call: TRBV20-1; d_call: .; cdr3_nt: TGCAGTGCTAGTCTTCTGGGGAATCAGCCCCAGCATTTT; cdr3_aa: CSASLLGNQPQHF
clone_size: .; j_call: TRBJ2-1; v_call: TRBV28; d_call: TRBD2; cdr3_nt: TGTGCCAGCAGTCATCCGGGACTAGCGGGGGGGAGCTCCTACAATGAGCAGTTCTTC; cdr3_aa: CASSHPGLAGGSSYNEQFF
clone_size: .; j_call: TRBJ2-7; v_call: TRBV5-6; d_call: TRBD1; cdr3_nt: TGTGCCAGCAGCTTAGGACAGGGGTCCTACGAGCAGTACTTC; cdr3_aa: CASSLGQGSYEQYF
clone_size: .; j_call: TRBJ1-5; v_call: TRBV19; d_call: .; cdr3_nt: TGTGCCAGTAGTCGGGACAGCAATCAGCCCCAGCATTTT; cdr3_aa: CASSRDSNQPQHF
clone_size: .; j_call: TRBJ1-1; v_call: TRBV6-1; d_call: .; cdr3_nt: TGTGCCAGCAGTGAAGCGCAGGGGAACACTGAAGCTTTCTTT; cdr3_aa: CASSEAQGNTEAFF
clone_size: .; j_call: TRBJ2-1; v_call: TRBV13; d_call: .; cdr3_nt: TGTGCCAGCAACTCTCAGGTTTCCAATGAGCAGTTCTTC; cdr3_aa: CASNSQVSNEQFF
clone_size: .; j_call: TRBJ1-2; v_call: TRBV5-1; d_call: .; cdr3_nt: TGCGCCAGCAGCTGGGGGTCCAACTATGGCTACACCTTC; cdr3_aa: CASSWGSNYGYTF
clone_size: .; j_call: TRBJ2-7; v_call: TRBV5-4; d_call: .; cdr3_nt: TGTGCCAGCCAGGGGGGGGACGGACCTTCCTACGAGCAGTACTTC; cdr3_aa: CASQGGDGPSYEQYF
clone_size: .; j_call: TRBJ1-1; v_call: TRBV5-6; d_call: .; cdr3_nt: TGTGCCAGCAGCACCGGGACAATTGAAGCTTTCTTT; cdr3_aa: CASSTGTIEAFF
clone_size: .; j_call: TRBJ1-1; v_call: TRBV6-5; d_call: .; cdr3_nt: TGTGCCAGCAGTTACCGAAAGTACACTGAAGCTTTCTTT; cdr3_aa: CASSYRKYTEAFF
clone_size: .; j_call: TRBJ2-2; v_call: TRBV3-1/TRBV3-2; d_call: TRBD2; cdr3_nt: TGTGCCAGCAGCCCCAACTGGGGACTAGCGAACACCGGGGAGCTGTTTTTT; cdr3_aa: CASSPNWGLANTGELFF
clone_size: .; j_call: TRBJ1-2; v_call: TRBV7-9; d_call: .; cdr3_nt: TGTGCCAGCAGCTTAGGCGGGTATGGCTACACCTTC; cdr3_aa: CASSLGGYGYTF
clone_size: few; j_call: TRBJ2-3; v_call: TRBV18; d_call: TRBD1; cdr3_nt: TGTGCCAGCTCACCGGACAGGGGTTCGGATACGCAGTATTTT; cdr3_aa: CASSPDRGSDTQYF
clone_size: .; j_call: TRBJ1-1; v_call: TRBV18; d_call: .; cdr3_nt: TGTGCCAGCTCTGACGGAGTGAACACTGAAGCTTTCTTT; cdr3_aa: CASSDGVNTEAFF
clone_size: .; j_call: TRBJ2-5; v_call: TRBV4-3; d_call: TRBD2; cdr3_nt: TGCGCCAGCAGCCGCCAGGGACTAGCGGGGGGAACCCAAGAGACCCAGTACTTC; cdr3_aa: CASSRQGLAGGTQETQYF
clone_size: .; j_call: TRBJ2-5; v_call: TRBV12-3/TRBV12-4; d_call: .; cdr3_nt: TGTGCCAGCAGTTGGGCCGAGACCCAGTACTTC; cdr3_aa: CASSWAETQYF
clone_size: .; j_call: TRBJ2-1; v_call: TRBV6-5; d_call: .; cdr3_nt: TGTGCCAGCAGTTACAGCCCCCAGGGGTTCTACAATGAGCAGTTCTTC; cdr3_aa: CASSYSPQGFYNEQFF
clone_size: .; j_call: TRBJ2-7; v_call: TRBV6-1; d_call: TRBD2; cdr3_nt: TGTGCCAGCAGTGAAGGACTAGCTAAAAGGTATTTGGGCGAGCAGTACTTC; cdr3_aa: CASSEGLAKRYLGEQYF
clone_size: once; j_call: TRBJ1-1; v_call: TRBV19; d_call: .; cdr3_nt: TGTGCCAGTAGGGTGGGGACGCGTGGTTCCAACACTGAAGCTTTCTTT; cdr3_aa: CASRVGTRGSNTEAFF
clone_size: .; j_call: TRBJ1-2; v_call: TRBV9; d_call: TRBD1; cdr3_nt: TGTGCCAGCAGCGTAGAAGGGACAGGGGAACCCGATGGCTACACCTTC; cdr3_aa: CASSVEGTGEPDGYTF
clone_size: .; j_call: TRBJ1-1; v_call: TRBV19; d_call: TRBD1; cdr3_nt: TGTGCCAGTAGTATGGGACAGGGGTGGACTGAAGCTTTCTTT; cdr3_aa: CASSMGQGWTEAFF
clone_size: once; j_call: TRBJ2-1; v_call: TRBV9; d_call: TRBD2; cdr3_nt: TGTGCCAGCAGCCCTAGCGGGGACTCCTACAATGAGCAGTTCTTC; cdr3_aa: CASSPSGDSYNEQFF
clone_size: few; j_call: TRBJ2-7; v_call: TRBV7-8; d_call: TRBD2; cdr3_nt: TGTGCCAGCAGCTCGCGGACTAGCGGAAACTCCTACGAGCAGTACTTC; cdr3_aa: CASSSRTSGNSYEQYF
clone_size: .; j_call: TRBJ2-7; v_call: TRBV2; d_call: TRBD1; cdr3_nt: TGTGCCAGCACCCATCCGGGACAGGGGTACGAGCAGTACTTC; cdr3_aa: CASTHPGQGYEQYF
clone_size: few; j_call: TRBJ2-7; v_call: TRBV7-9; d_call: .; cdr3_nt: TGTGCCAGCAGCCACGCAGCTGAGGGGGTTGACGAGCAGTACTTC; cdr3_aa: CASSHAAEGVDEQYF
clone_size: .; j_call: TRBJ1-2; v_call: TRBV19; d_call: TRBD1; cdr3_nt: TGTGCCAGTAGTACCAGGGGGCTCGGCTATGGCTACACCTTC; cdr3_aa: CASSTRGLGYGYTF
clone_size: .; j_call: TRBJ1-1; v_call: TRBV9; d_call: .; cdr3_nt: TGTGCCAGCAGCGTAGGAGCAGGGGTAGGGACTGAAGCTTTCTTT; cdr3_aa: CASSVGAGVGTEAFF
clone_size: .; j_call: TRBJ1-3; v_call: TRBV28; d_call: .; cdr3_nt: TGTGCCAGCAGAGATTCGGGATACTCTGGAAACACCATATATTTT; cdr3_aa: CASRDSGYSGNTIYF
clone_size: .; j_call: TRBJ1-1; v_call: TRBV30; d_call: TRBD1; cdr3_nt: TGTGCCTGGAGTGTACAGACAGGGAGGAACACTGAAGCTTTCTTT; cdr3_aa: CAWSVQTGRNTEAFF
clone_size: .; j_call: TRBJ2-3; v_call: TRBV24-1; d_call: TRBD2; cdr3_nt: TGTGCCACCAGTGATTTGCAAGGACTAGCGGGGGGCCCATACTCCACAGATACGCAGTATTTT; cdr3_aa: CATSDLQGLAGGPYSTDTQYF
clone_size: .; j_call: TRBJ1-6; v_call: TRBV28; d_call: .; cdr3_nt: TGTGCCAGCTTGGCGCTGAATTCACCCCTCCACTTT; cdr3_aa: CASLALNSPLHF
clone_size: .; j_call: TRBJ1-2; v_call: TRBV6-5; d_call: TRBD1; cdr3_nt: TGTGCCAGCATCTTGACAGGGGGCTTCTATGGCTACACCTTC; cdr3_aa: CASILTGGFYGYTF
clone_size: .; j_call: TRBJ1-1; v_call: TRBV4-3; d_call: .; cdr3_nt: TGCGCCAGCAGCCAGGGGGTGGGTGAGTGGACTGAAGCTTTCTTT; cdr3_aa: CASSQGVGEWTEAFF
clone_size: .; j_call: TRBJ2-2; v_call: TRBV20-1; d_call: .; cdr3_nt: TGCAGTGCTAGTGGTCGCACCGGGGAGCTGTTTTTT; cdr3_aa: CSASGRTGELFF
clone_size: .; j_call: TRBJ1-1; v_call: TRBV4-1; d_call: .; cdr3_nt: TGCGCCAGCAGCCAAGTTTACCCGACGGTCATGAACACTGAAGCTTTCTTT; cdr3_aa: CASSQVYPTVMNTEAFF
clone_size: few; j_call: TRBJ2-3; v_call: TRBV19; d_call: .; cdr3_nt: TGTGCCAGTACTGGGACTGCCCGGGGAGATACGCAGTATTTT; cdr3_aa: CASTGTARGDTQYF
clone_size: .; j_call: TRBJ2-1; v_call: TRBV7-3; d_call: .; cdr3_nt: TGTGCCAGCAGCTTAACCGGACCGATGGACAATGAGCAGTTCTTC; cdr3_aa: CASSLTGPMDNEQFF
clone_size: .; j_call: TRBJ1-4; v_call: TRBV6-5; d_call: TRBD1; cdr3_nt: TGTGCCAGCAGTCCTCGGGACAGGGCGGATGAAAAACTGTTTTTT; cdr3_aa: CASSPRDRADEKLFF
clone_size: .; j_call: TRBJ1-5; v_call: TRBV3-1/TRBV3-2; d_call: .; cdr3_nt: TGTGCCAGCAGCCAAGAAAAAGGTTTAGCGGAAGTCGGCAATCAGCCCCAGCATTTT; cdr3_aa: CASSQEKGLAEVGNQPQHF
clone_size: .; j_call: TRBJ2-5; v_call: TRBV7-2; d_call: TRBD2; cdr3_nt: TGTGCCAGCAGCTTTTCGGCGGGGGGAGAGACCCAGTACTTC; cdr3_aa: CASSFSAGGETQYF
clone_size: .; j_call: TRBJ2-5; v_call: TRBV2; d_call: TRBD1; cdr3_nt: TGTGCCAGCAGTGAAGAAGGGACAGGGGTGGCTTATTTGGGGACCCAGTACTTC; cdr3_aa: CASSEEGTGVAYLGTQYF
clone_size: .; j_call: TRBJ2-3; v_call: TRBV5-1; d_call: TRBD2; cdr3_nt: TGCGCCAGCAGCGGTACTAGCGGGGGCTCAGATACGCAGTATTTT; cdr3_aa: CASSGTSGGSDTQYF
clone_size: .; j_call: TRBJ1-1; v_call: TRBV20-1; d_call: .; cdr3_nt: TGCAGTGCTAGTGTCAGCTTAAACACTGAAGCTTTCTTT; cdr3_aa: CSASVSLNTEAFF
clone_size: .; j_call: TRBJ2-2; v_call: TRBV6-5; d_call: .; cdr3_nt: TGTGCCAGCAGTCAGCAGGGAGTCACCGGGGAGCTGTTTTTT; cdr3_aa: CASSQQGVTGELFF
clone_size: once; j_call: TRBJ2-7; v_call: TRBV12-3/TRBV12-4; d_call: .; cdr3_nt: TGTGCCAGCAGTTTTTCTGGCGAGCAGTACTTC; cdr3_aa: CASSFSGEQYF
clone_size: .; j_call: TRBJ1-3; v_call: TRBV5-1; d_call: .; cdr3_nt: TGCGCCAGCAAGGCCGGGACGCCGAGATCTGGAAACACCATATATTTT; cdr3_aa: CASKAGTPRSGNTIYF
clone_size: .; j_call: TRBJ1-3; v_call: TRBV3-1/TRBV3-2; d_call: .; cdr3_nt: TGTGCCAGCAGCCAGGGCAGGGCCGTCCGCTCTGGAAACACCATATATTTT; cdr3_aa: CASSQGRAVRSGNTIYF
clone_size: .; j_call: TRBJ2-3; v_call: TRBV28; d_call: TRBD2; cdr3_nt: TGTGCCAGCAGTTGGATTAGCGGGGGGGCGGGTACGCAGTATTTT; cdr3_aa: CASSWISGGAGTQYF
clone_size: .; j_call: TRBJ1-4; v_call: TRBV10-3; d_call: .; cdr3_nt: TGTGCCATCAGCGACAAGGGGCAAGGTGAAAAACTGTTTTTT; cdr3_aa: CAISDKGQGEKLFF
clone_size: few; j_call: TRBJ2-1; v_call: TRBV24-1; d_call: .; cdr3_nt: TGTGCCACCAGTGATTTAGGGTCGAACATCTGGGGCTCCTACAATGAGCAGTTCTTC; cdr3_aa: CATSDLGSNIWGSYNEQFF
clone_size: .; j_call: TRBJ2-7; v_call: TRBV18; d_call: TRBD1; cdr3_nt: TGTGCCAGCTCGGATGGGACAGGCGCTAGCTCCTACGAGCAGTACTTC; cdr3_aa: CASSDGTGASSYEQYF
clone_size: .; j_call: TRBJ2-3; v_call: TRBV11-2; d_call: .; cdr3_nt: TGTGCCAGCAGCTTAGGCCGACGGGGCGCGGAATGGGGCCGGGATTTT; cdr3_aa: CASSLGRRGAEWGRDF
clone_size: .; j_call: TRBJ1-4; v_call: TRBV15; d_call: .; cdr3_nt: TGTGCCACCAGCAGACAGTTGGAGGGAGAAAAACTGTTTTTT; cdr3_aa: CATSRQLEGEKLFF